One sample yielded the 7 T cell receptor beta chains listed below, sequenced in a study of T cell responses to AZD1222 COVID-19 vaccine. Using immunoSEQ multiplex PCR, the repertoire was profiled, and TCRdb retains in-frame clones only, with some absent. Here the sample spans tens of thousands of clones, approximately 90% being singletons. Here the sequenced sample was peripheral blood, taken on day 0 of AZD1222 vaccination. These receptor sequences come from an adult in good health.

The rearrangement uses TRBV4-1 and TRBJ1-5; D gene unclear. The CDR3 has 14 amino acids. V was cut by 1 base and J by 3 bases, with 7 bases left in between. In germline, CDR1 is MGHRA, CDR2 YSYEKL. The CDR3 here is CASSQVDLNQPQHF. The CDR3 DNA reads as TGCGCCAGCAGCCAAGTGGACCTCAATCAGCCCCAGCATTTT.

This chain links TRBV19 with TRBJ1-6; maybe TRBD1 (5 bases). The germline V gene has CDR1 LNHDA and CDR2 SQIVND (reference sequence). The CDR3 is 15 amino acids. V lost 3 bases, J lost 5 bases, and 11 bases lay in between. This CDR3 reads CASSIQAGHNSPLHF. In nucleotides, the CDR3 is TGTGCCAGTAGTATCCAGGCAGGGCATAATTCACCCCTCCACTTT.

This clone showed up just a few times. J is TRBJ2-1 and V is TRBV7-9, with D perhaps given as TRBD1 or TRBD2 (5 bases each). The V gene lost 3 bases and the J gene lost 8 bases, with 11 bases spanning the gap. CDR3 length equals 13 residues. The germline gives CDR1 SEHNR, CDR2 FQNEAQ (reference sequence). This CDR3 reads CASSLRDGYEQFF. In DNA, the CDR3 is TGTGCCAGCAGCTTGAGGGACGGCTATGAGCAGTTCTTC.

The chain carries TRBV5-1 and TRBJ2-7; D ambiguous. The CDR3 consists of 13 residues. CDR1 is SGHRS, CDR2 YFSETQ, per germline. V was trimmed by 4 bases and J by 6 bases, leaving 14 bases between them. The CDR3 protein is CASSPANWGEQYF. DNA for the CDR3: TGCGCCAGCAGCCCGGCCAACTGGGGCGAGCAGTACTTC.

The gene calls are TRBV7-6 and TRBJ1-1; D is ambiguous. The germline gives CDR1 SGHVS, CDR2 FNYEAQ. Trimming stripped 2 bases from V and 5 bases from J, with 3 bases between. CDR3 length: 11 residues. The DNA for the CDR3 is TGTGCCAGCAGCTTATGGACTGAAGCTTTCTTT. This sequence encodes CASSLWTEAFF.

This clone was counted a single time. CDR3 loop: CASSAGPIDGYTF. The CDR3 coding sequence is TGTGCCAGTAGTGCTGGACCAATAGATGGCTACACCTTC. The rearrangement links TRBV19 to TRBJ1-2; D is uncertain. Germline lookup yields CDR1 LNHDA and CDR2 SQIVND (reference sequence). The germline V and J ends were trimmed by 5 bases and 6 bases, with 13 bases remaining between them. The CDR3 covers 13 residues. Drawing the rest from reference TRBV19 and TRBJ1-2, the complete variable domain is DGGITQSPKYLFRKEGQNVTLSCEQNLNHDAMYWYRQDPGQGLRLIYYSQIVNDFQKGDIAEGYSVSREKKESFPLTVTSAQKNPTAFYLCASSAGPIDGYTFGSGTRLTVV.

This clone was picked up one time. The gene calls are TRBV6-1 and TRBJ1-1, with TRBD1 as a possible D gene (5 bases). The CDR3 is 13 residues long. The germline V and J ends were trimmed by 1 base and 11 bases, with 14 bases remaining between them. Germline CDR1 MNHNS, CDR2 SASEGT. CDR3 loop: CASSEGYQGVAFF. The CDR3 nucleotides read TGTGCCAGCAGTGAAGGGTATCAGGGTGTTGCTTTCTTT.